Listed here is a single T cell receptor beta chain. The data stem from a study of blood T cell repertoires in COVID-19. Measured with immunoSEQ multiplex PCR; TCRdb has only the in-frame clones, and not every one. The profile covers approximately 57,000 clones, with just under 90% appearing a single time and approximately 3.9% taken by the ten largest. This CDR3 contains 13 residues. Trimming shortened V by 7 bases and J by 0 bases, and 9 bases separated the two germline ends. Germline CDR1 ENHRY, CDR2 SYGVKD. The receptor was isolated from a man aged 45-65 years with acute or convalescent COVID-19. The sample was peripheral blood. The J gene is TRBJ1-1, the V gene TRBV10-3, with unresolved D. The CDR3 DNA reads TGTGCCATCACGGGAGTCATGAACACTGAAGCTTTCTTT. Translating gives CAITGVMNTEAFF.